Below, 6 T cell receptor beta chains from the same sample are listed, as sequenced in a study of human T cells and chemical hapten exposure. TCRdb re-called the RACE reads with MiXCR, one entry per CDR3 protein. The sample includes roughly 90,000 distinct CDR3 sequences, approximately 11% seen only once; the top ten take around 1%. Indicated time point: patch test 3, about 24 weeks after DPC sensitization. The treatment was: therapeutic diphenylcyclopropenone sensitization with weekly scalp DPC. Sequences were derived from whole blood, sampled in connection with sensitization to the hapten diphenylcyclopropenone (DPC). The receptors shown here come from a woman aged 25 to 45 with alopecia areata. Some clones in this sample may be carry-over from other donors' samples.

V gene TRBV18 combines with J gene TRBJ2-6, with D possibly TRBD1 on 6 matching bases. The CDR3 is 17 residues long. Deletions cut 4 bases from V and 0 bases from J, with 13 bases between. The germline V gene has CDR1 KGHSH and CDR2 LQKENI. CDR3 sequence (DNA): TGTGCCAGCTCACGGACAGACACTATCTCTGGGGCCAACGTCCTGACTTTC. This gives the protein CASSRTDTISGANVLTF.

This clonotype turned up a few times. The rearrangement joins TRBV12-3 or TRBV12-4 to TRBJ1-2; 7 positions match TRBD1. This CDR3 spans 13 amino acids. The V and J ends lost 3 bases and 7 bases, in that order; junction bases with no gene match: 5. The CDR3 DNA is TGTGCCAGCAGTTTTGGGACAGCGTCTGGCTACACCTTC. Its protein is CASSFGTASGYTF.

This clonotype was recorded at least ten times. The genes are TRBV29-1 and TRBJ2-1, with a tentative D call TRBD2 (5 bases). CDR1 and CDR2 from the germline V gene are SQVTM and ANQGSEA. Trimming took 5 bases from V and 0 from J, leaving 5 bases between them. The CDR3 consists of 12 residues. The CDR3 region has the DNA TGCAGCGTTAGCGGCTCCTACAATGAGCAGTTCTTC. Translated: CSVSGSYNEQFF.

This clonotype appeared many times. The V and J genes are TRBV27 and TRBJ1-1; possibly TRBD1 for D (5 bases). This CDR3 is 17 amino acids long. V dropped 0 bases and J dropped 1 base, with 15 bases sitting between them. In germline, CDR1 is MNHEY, CDR2 SMNVEV (reference sequence). The CDR3 nucleotides read TGTGCCAGCAGTTTATCGAGGGGACGGGAGAGGAACACTGAAGCTTTCTTT. It is translated as CASSLSRGRERNTEAFF.

This clonotype was seen a handful of times. The CDR3 sequence: CSVELGRTGDNEQFF. The CDR3 coding sequence is TGCAGCGTTGAGCTCGGCAGGACAGGGGACAATGAGCAGTTCTTC. V usage is TRBV29-1 and J usage is TRBJ2-1; TRBD1 agrees at 9 bases. V gave up 3 bases and J gave up 5 bases; unmatched junction bases: 8. The CDR3 is 15 amino acids. Germline loops: CDR1 SQVTM, CDR2 ANQGSEA.

The table lists this clonotype with a few counts. The J gene is TRBJ2-1, the V gene TRBV6-2 or TRBV6-3; weak D call: TRBD2 (6 bases). The germline V and J ends were trimmed by 6 bases and 15 bases, with 24 bases remaining between them. Germline lookup yields CDR1 MNHEY and CDR2 SVGEGT. The CDR3 runs to 14 residues. The DNA of the CDR3 is TGTGCCAGCAGCTCCCTCGGCTCGAGGTTGGGGGGGTTCTTC. Translated, it gives CASSSLGSRLGGFF.